This T cell receptor (beta chain) is drawn from a study of blood T cell repertoires in COVID-19. Study-level background: COVID-19 samples from acute and convalescent phases originated in the United States, Italy and Spain. PBMCs, B-cell-depleted T cells, or T cells provided the cDNA or gDNA that made up the material.

Source study methods: Cell counts per sample came from amplifying reference gene primers. Assay used: immunoSEQ multiplex PCR; TCRdb lists only in-frame clones, some missing. V, J and clone size derive from that table, while D and trimming were established from the DNA sequence. The data hold 250,000 or so clones, with approximately 83% observed a single time. The CDR3 is 15 residues long. Deletions cut 6 bases from V and 7 bases from J, with 16 bases between. Germline V gene sequence: CDR1 SNHLY, CDR2 FYNNEI. Sample: peripheral blood. V gene TRBV2 combines with J gene TRBJ1-6; tentative D call: TRBD1 (6 bases). The clonotype was recovered from a man older than 75 with acute or convalescent COVID-19. The CDR3 loop reads CASRRETGGNSPLHF. CDR3 bases: TGTGCCAGCAGGAGGGAGACGGGGGGCAATTCACCCCTCCACTTT.